The clone carrying this T cell receptor beta chain was observed a single time. Per the study methods: Quantification of nucleated cells was approximated via reference gene primer amplification. TCRdb's copy holds only in-frame clones and misses some; the assay was immunoSEQ multiplex PCR. V, J and clone size are taken as reported in that table, and D and trimming were inferred from the DNA itself. The sample has more than 300,000 clones, about 90% seen once. This specimen comes from a study of blood T cell repertoires in COVID-19. V trimming: 5 bases; J trimming: 4 bases; junction bases outside the gene matches: 3. The length of the CDR3 is 14 residues. Looked up from germline, CDR1 is SGDLS and CDR2 is YYNGEE.

The clonotype originates from a woman aged 30 to 39 with COVID-19, enrolled during active disease. The specimen was peripheral blood. The rearrangement joins TRBV9 to TRBJ2-1, with 10 nucleotides matching TRBD2. The CDR3 region has the DNA TGTGCCAGCAGTCGAGCGGGAGGGTACAATGAGCAGTTCTTC. It translates to CASSRAGGYNEQFF. Variable domain in full (rest from reference TRBV9 and TRBJ2-1): DSGVTQTPKHLITATGQRVTLRCSPRSGDLSVYWYQQSLDQGLQFLIQYYNGEERAKGNILERFSAQQFPDLHSELNLSSLELGDSALYFCASSRAGGYNEQFFGPGTRLTVL.